The 25 T cell receptor beta chains given below trace back to one sample, sequenced in a study of blood T cell repertoires in COVID-19. Method: immunoSEQ multiplex PCR; TCRdb's copy keeps in-frame clones and lacks some. Among about 43,000 clones listed, roughly 90% were seen once. The specimen was peripheral blood. All receptors come from a woman aged 80 or over with active COVID-19.

The rearrangement joins TRBV7-2 to TRBJ2-1, with 11 bases aligning to TRBD2. This CDR3 is built from 18 residues. Germline assignment: CDR1 SGHTA and CDR2 FQGNSA. Trimming at V came to 5 bases and at J to 5 bases, leaving 14 bases not matched to a gene. CDR3 residues: CASSRRGPGLAAHNEQFF. The CDR3 nucleotides are TGTGCCAGCAGCCGTAGGGGCCCGGGACTAGCGGCTCACAATGAGCAGTTCTTC.

This clone was detected a few times. The rearrangement links TRBV7-9 to TRBJ1-4; weak D call: TRBD1 (5 bases). Germline V gives CDR1 SEHNR, CDR2 FQNEAQ (reference sequence). The CDR3 spans 14 residues. Trimming cost V 5 bases and J 2 bases, with 9 bases left between them. As DNA, the CDR3 is TGTGCCAGCAGCCCGGACACGACTAATGAAAAACTGTTTTTT. Its translation: CASSPDTTNEKLFF.

This sequence joins TRBV6-5 and TRBJ2-7; possible D gene TRBD2, 6 bases. CDR1 MNHEY and CDR2 SVGAGI come from the germline V gene. The germline V and J ends were trimmed by 5 bases and 2 bases, with 13 bases remaining between them. The CDR3 consists of 14 residues. CDR3 in DNA: TGTGCCAGCAGTACCCAACGGGGGACCTACGAGCAGTACTTC. Protein product: CASSTQRGTYEQYF.

The genes are TRBV9 and TRBJ2-5; 9 bases line up with TRBD1. The germline V gene has CDR1 SGDLS and CDR2 YYNGEE. The CDR3 extends over 20 amino acids. The junction had 23 bases not matched to a gene; V was cut back by 5 bases and J by 3 bases. CDR3 residues: CASSPTTGGVWGTREETQYF. The CDR3 nucleotides are TGTGCCAGCAGTCCAACTACAGGGGGCGTATGGGGTACTCGGGAAGAGACCCAGTACTTC. Full variable domain (outside the CDR3, taken from reference TRBV9 and TRBJ2-5): DSGVTQTPKHLITATGQRVTLRCSPRSGDLSVYWYQQSLDQGLQFLIQYYNGEERAKGNILERFSAQQFPDLHSELNLSSLELGDSALYFCASSPTTGGVWGTREETQYFGPGTRLLVL.

The V and J genes are TRBV29-1 and TRBJ1-2, with a weak D call TRBD1 (5 bases). This CDR3 region has 13 residues. The germline CDR1 and CDR2 sequences are SQVTM and ANQGSEA. Trimming pared 5 bases from V and 4 bases from J, leaving 14 bases between. This chain's CDR3 is CSVYGGISYGYTF. In nucleotides, the CDR3 is TGCAGCGTTTACGGGGGGATCTCCTATGGCTACACCTTC.

J is TRBJ1-6 and V is TRBV7-2, with TRBD1 as a possible D gene (5 bases). V lost 0 bases to trimming and J lost 4 bases, with 10 bases between them. CDR3 length: 16 residues. Germline CDR1 reads SGHTA; CDR2 reads FQGNSA. The CDR3 DNA reads TGTGCCAGCAGCTTAGCCAGGGAGGAATATAATTCACCCCTCCACTTT. It is translated as CASSLAREEYNSPLHF.

The CDR3 loop is CASKPGQGGFRELFF. CDR3 coding DNA: TGTGCCAGTAAACCGGGACAGGGGGGATTTCGGGAGCTGTTTTTT. This sequence joins TRBV19 and TRBJ2-2, with 11 bases matching TRBD1. V was pared by 7 bases and J by 9 bases, with 10 bases of the junction left unmatched. The CDR3 loop spans 15 amino acids. The germline V gene encodes CDR1 LNHDA and CDR2 SQIVND (reference sequence).

The genes are TRBV2 and TRBJ2-1; weak D call: TRBD1 (6 bases). Germline loops: CDR1 SNHLY, CDR2 FYNNEI. V was cut by 8 bases and J by 4 bases, with 12 bases left in between. The CDR3 has 13 residues. CDR3 bases: TGTGCCAGCGCTACGACAGGTTACAATGAGCAGTTCTTC. Translated: CASATTGYNEQFF.

The rearrangement joins TRBV9 to TRBJ2-7, with TRBD2 matching over 7 bases. The V segment lost 3 bases and the J segment 0 bases; nucleotides outside the gene matches: 6. The CDR3 covers 15 residues. Germline CDR1 SGDLS, CDR2 YYNGEE. Here the CDR3 reads CASSAGGGSSYEQYF. CDR3 coding DNA: TGTGCCAGCAGCGCCGGGGGAGGGTCCTCCTACGAGCAGTACTTC.

This chain uses TRBV2 with TRBJ1-3, with no clear D. V lost 6 bases and J 5 bases, leaving 20 bases between the germline ends. The CDR3 covers 16 residues. The germline V gene encodes CDR1 SNHLY and CDR2 FYNNEI. CDR3 coding DNA: TGTGCCAGCAGAGAGAACCCCGGAACAGAGAGAAACACCATATATTTT. Its translation is CASRENPGTERNTIYF.

This chain connects TRBV23-1 to TRBJ1-5; D gene uncertain. TRBV23-1 is marked as an open reading frame, function uncertain. V lost 2 bases, J lost 2 bases, and 25 bases lay in between. The CDR3 runs to 20 residues. The CDR3 sequence is CASSQPSGWSRGGRNQPQHF. CDR3 nucleotides: TGCGCCAGCAGTCAACCCAGCGGGTGGAGTCGGGGAGGTCGCAATCAGCCCCAGCATTTT.

The V and J genes are TRBV5-5 and TRBJ2-5; TRBD2 matches at 12 bases. CDR1 and CDR2 from the germline V gene are SGHKS and YYEKEE (reference sequence). With V trimmed by 4 bases and J by 5 bases, 12 bases remained unmatched. The CDR3 extends over 17 amino acids. The DNA of the CDR3 is TGTGCCAGCAGCGCAGGACTAGCGGGGAGACCGGGGGAGACCCAGTACTTC. This codes for CASSAGLAGRPGETQYF.

V and J are TRBV24-1 and TRBJ2-2; D gene unclear. In germline, CDR1 is KGHDR, CDR2 SFDVKD. Trimming pared 3 bases from V and 9 bases from J, leaving 13 bases between. The CDR3 is made up of 14 amino acids. CDR3 sequence: CATSDVPGFRELFF. The CDR3 nucleotides read TGTGCCACCAGTGATGTCCCCGGGTTCCGGGAGCTGTTTTTT.

The genes are TRBV7-2 and TRBJ2-2, with 9 bases matching TRBD2. CDR3 length: 17 amino acids. From germline, CDR1 is SGHTA and CDR2 FQGNSA. V trimming: 0 bases; J trimming: 4 bases; junction bases outside the gene matches: 6. Here the CDR3 DNA reads TGTGCCAGCAGCTTAGCGGGCGGGGGGGCCGTCACCGGGGAGCTGTTTTTT. This encodes CASSLAGGGAVTGELFF.

The CDR3 DNA reads as TGTGCCAGCAGTCAGGGGAACAGGGGCGGAATAAACTATGGCTACACCTTC. Translated: CASSQGNRGGINYGYTF. The genes are TRBV28 and TRBJ1-2; 7 bases align to TRBD1. The CDR3 has 17 residues. V lost 5 bases to trimming and J lost 2 bases; unmatched junction nucleotides: 14. Per the germline V gene, CDR1 is MDHEN and CDR2 is SYDVKM.

The gene calls are TRBV4-3 and TRBJ1-5, with D possibly being TRBD1 (5 bases). This CDR3 spans 15 amino acids. Per the germline V gene, CDR1 is LGHNA and CDR2 is YSLEER. Trimming shortened V by 0 bases and J by 5 bases, and 11 bases separated the two germline ends. In nucleotides, the CDR3 is TGCGCCAGCAGCCAAGAAACAGGTGCCGATCAGCCCCAGCATTTT. Protein sequence: CASSQETGADQPQHF.

The V gene is TRBV30, the J gene TRBJ2-3; the match to TRBD2 covers 8 bases. The junction had 8 bases not matched to a gene; V was cut back by 3 bases and J by 0 bases. Germline loops: CDR1 GTSNPN, CDR2 SVGIG (reference sequence). The CDR3 loop spans 16 amino acids. As DNA, the CDR3 is TGTGCCTGGAGGGGTGGGAGCGGGGGAAGCACAGATACGCAGTATTTT. This gives the protein CAWRGGSGGSTDTQYF.

The rearrangement links TRBV2 to TRBJ2-7; 9 bases map to TRBD2. CDR3 size: 14 residues. Per the germline V gene, CDR1 is SNHLY and CDR2 is FYNNEI. V gave up 5 bases and J gave up 8 bases; unmatched junction bases: 10. CDR3 DNA: TGTGCCAGCAGTCCCACTAGCGGGCTTCTTCAGCAGTACTTC. Translated, it gives CASSPTSGLLQQYF.

The chain employs TRBV28 and TRBJ1-4, with 10 bases identical to TRBD1. CDR3 size: 14 residues. Trimming cost V 6 bases and J 4 bases; bases outside gene matches: 2. In germline, CDR1 is MDHEN, CDR2 SYDVKM. The CDR3 nucleotides are TGTGCCAGCAGAGGGACAGGGGATAATGAAAAACTGTTTTTT. Translated, it gives CASRGTGDNEKLFF.

This chain links TRBV30 with TRBJ1-4; 10 bases are a match to TRBD1. This CDR3 comprises 16 residues. V gave up 3 bases and J gave up 7 bases; unmatched junction bases: 11. Germline loops: CDR1 GTSNPN, CDR2 SVGIG (reference sequence). DNA for the CDR3: TGTGCCTGGAGGAACCGGGACAGGGGTTGGGGTGAAAAACTGTTTTTT. Translation: CAWRNRDRGWGEKLFF.

This chain connects TRBV7-8 to TRBJ2-3, with TRBD2 matching over 9 bases. CDR1 is SGHVS and CDR2 is FQNEAQ in the germline V gene. The CDR3 loop spans 16 amino acids. V lost 1 base and J lost 5; bases outside the gene matches: 7. CDR3 in amino acids: CASSLGLAGTVDTQYF. CDR3 in DNA: TGTGCCAGCAGCTTAGGGCTAGCGGGGACAGTAGATACGCAGTATTTT.

The J gene is TRBJ1-5, the V gene TRBV24-1; D not resolved. The CDR3 sequence is 13 residues long. CDR1 is KGHDR and CDR2 is SFDVKD in the germline V gene. V lost 7 bases to trimming and J lost 2 bases, with 8 bases between them. CDR3 residues: CATSRIGNQPQHF. The CDR3 nucleotides are TGTGCCACCAGCAGGATCGGCAATCAGCCCCAGCATTTT.

The chain employs TRBV7-2 and TRBJ2-3; 7 nucleotides line up with TRBD2. This CDR3 comprises 15 residues. Germline V lookup: CDR1 SGHTA, CDR2 FQGNSA. V shed 3 bases and J 2 bases; nucleotides not matched to a gene: 5. The CDR3 protein is CASSFTGGFTDTQYF. The CDR3 bases are TGTGCCAGCAGCTTCACGGGGGGTTTCACAGATACGCAGTATTTT. Full variable domain (missing parts from reference TRBV7-2 and TRBJ2-3): GAGVSQSPSNKVTEKGKDVELRCDPISGHTALYWYRQSLGQGLEFLIYFQGNSAPDKSGLPSDRFSAERTGGSVSTLTIQRTQQEDSAVYLCASSFTGGFTDTQYFGPGTRLTVL.

The gene calls are TRBV19 and TRBJ1-1, with TRBD1 as a possible D gene (5 bases). This CDR3 is built from 13 residues. Germline CDR1 reads LNHDA; CDR2 reads SQIVND (reference sequence). The V and J ends lost 3 bases and 7 bases respectively, with 12 bases between them. The CDR3 here is CASSIRVGGEAFF. The CDR3 DNA sequence: TGTGCCAGTAGTATCAGGGTGGGAGGTGAAGCTTTCTTT.

This chain links TRBV3-1 (or the pseudogene TRBV3-2) with TRBJ1-6, with unresolved D. V shed 4 bases and J shed 0 bases, with 19 bases lying between them. The length of the CDR3 is 19 residues. CDR1 LGHDT and CDR2 YNNKEL come from the germline V gene (reference sequence). The CDR3 sequence is CASSLQDGRLSSYNSPLHF. CDR3 bases: TGTGCCAGCAGCCTCCAAGACGGGAGGCTGAGCTCCTATAATTCACCCCTCCACTTT.